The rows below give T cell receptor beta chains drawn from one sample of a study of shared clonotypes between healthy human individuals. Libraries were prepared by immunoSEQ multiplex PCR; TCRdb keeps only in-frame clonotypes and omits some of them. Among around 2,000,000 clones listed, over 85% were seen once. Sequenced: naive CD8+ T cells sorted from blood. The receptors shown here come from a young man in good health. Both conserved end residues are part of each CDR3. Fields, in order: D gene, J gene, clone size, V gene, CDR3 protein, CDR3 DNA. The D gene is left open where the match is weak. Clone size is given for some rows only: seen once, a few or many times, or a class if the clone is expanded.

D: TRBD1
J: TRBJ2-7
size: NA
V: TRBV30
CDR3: CAWLQGADEQYF
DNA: TGTGCCTGGCTACAGGGGGCCGACGAGCAGTACTTC

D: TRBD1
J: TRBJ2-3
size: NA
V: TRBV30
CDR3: CAWTGQGGGTDTQYF
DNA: TGTGCCTGGACCGGACAGGGGGGCGGCACAGATACGCAGTATTTT

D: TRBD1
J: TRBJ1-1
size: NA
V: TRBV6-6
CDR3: CASSPKTGALLEAFF
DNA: TGTGCCAGCAGTCCAAAAACAGGGGCCCTACTTGAAGCTTTCTTT

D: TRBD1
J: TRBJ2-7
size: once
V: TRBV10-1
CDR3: CASSESGTGANSYEQYF
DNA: TGCGCCAGCAGTGAGTCCGGGACAGGGGCCAACTCCTACGAGCAGTACTTC

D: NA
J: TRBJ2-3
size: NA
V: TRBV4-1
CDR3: CASSQGDFTDTQYF
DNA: TGCGCCAGCAGCCAAGGGGATTTCACAGATACGCAGTATTTT

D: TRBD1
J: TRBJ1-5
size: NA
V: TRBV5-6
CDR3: CASSWAQGDQPQHF
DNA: TGTGCCAGCAGCTGGGCACAGGGGGATCAGCCCCAGCATTTT

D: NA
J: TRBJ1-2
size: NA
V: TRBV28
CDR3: CASSPLIIPTGGYTF
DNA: TGTGCCAGCAGTCCCTTGATCATTCCGACTGGGGGCTACACCTTC

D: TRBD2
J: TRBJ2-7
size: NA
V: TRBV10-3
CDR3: CAIGERETYEQYF
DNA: TGTGCCATCGGAGAGCGGGAGACCTACGAGCAGTACTTC

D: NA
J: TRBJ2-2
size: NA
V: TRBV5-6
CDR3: CASSGLERTNTGELFF
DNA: TGTGCCAGCAGCGGACTGGAGCGCACGAACACCGGGGAGCTGTTTTTT

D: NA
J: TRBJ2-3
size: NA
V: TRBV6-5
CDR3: CASREAGLFTDTQYF
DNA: TGTGCCAGCAGGGAGGCGGGCCTCTTCACAGATACGCAGTATTTT

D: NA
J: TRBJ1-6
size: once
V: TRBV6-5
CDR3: CASSYSMRGGNSPLHF
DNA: TGTGCCAGCAGTTACTCGATGAGGGGTGGTAATTCACCCCTCCACTTT

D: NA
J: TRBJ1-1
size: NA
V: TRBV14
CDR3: CASSQLLDTEAFF
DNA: TGTGCCAGCAGCCAACTGTTGGACACTGAAGCTTTCTTT

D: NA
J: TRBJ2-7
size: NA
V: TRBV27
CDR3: CASSYTGNEAYEQYF
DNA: TGTGCCAGCAGTTACACAGGGAACGAGGCCTACGAGCAGTACTTC

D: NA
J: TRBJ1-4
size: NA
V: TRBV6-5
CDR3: CASSLSITNEKLFF
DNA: TGTGCCAGCAGTCTCTCCATAACTAATGAAAAACTGTTTTTT

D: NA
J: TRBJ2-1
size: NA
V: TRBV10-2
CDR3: CASSPTFEGNEQFF
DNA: TGCGCCAGCAGCCCCACCTTCGAGGGAAATGAGCAGTTCTTC